Below, 5 T cell receptor beta chains from the same sample are listed, as sequenced in a study of T cells after yellow fever vaccination (dated by TCRdb to the late 2010s). According to the study, the label for this sample's treatment or condition signals: live attenuated yellow fever vaccine strain. The library was made by 5' RACE. The run used an Illumina HiSeq 2500. The public reads were run again by TCRdb, first through fastp at Q25 and then through MiXCR, and only productive beta chains were kept. Each entry is one CDR3 protein sequence, shown with its most common DNA and genes. A total of about 350,000 distinct CDR3 sequences appear in this sample, around 10% of them only once. Less than 20% of the sample is taken by the ten largest. Sequencing used PBMCs, obtained on the day of the first yellow fever vaccination. The receptors were sampled from a man aged 18-30 years who received the YFV17D yellow fever vaccine.

A few counts support this clonotype. This chain links TRBV25-1 with TRBJ1-6; 7 nucleotides align to TRBD1. The CDR3 has 13 amino acids. CDR1 and CDR2 from the germline V gene are MGHDK and SYGVNS. Trimming at V came to 6 bases and at J to 4 bases, leaving 0 bases not matched to a gene. The DNA for the CDR3 is TGTGCCAGCAGGGACAGGTATAATTCACCCCTCCACTTT. Protein product: CASRDRYNSPLHF.

The rearrangement uses TRBV19 and TRBJ2-2; D is ambiguous. This CDR3 has 16 residues. Trimming shortened V by 4 bases and J by 5 bases, and 17 bases separated the two germline ends. Germline CDR1 is LNHDA and CDR2 is SQIVND (reference sequence). The CDR3 is CASSTRFPERTGELFF. CDR3 DNA sequence: TGTGCCAGTAGTACGCGGTTCCCCGAACGAACCGGGGAGCTGTTTTTT.

Ten or more counts support this clonotype. The chain couples TRBV10-3 to TRBJ2-7; 12 bases map to TRBD1. With 4 bases clipped from V and 2 bases from J, the junction kept 3 bases outside the gene matches. This CDR3 spans 15 amino acids. The germline V gene has CDR1 ENHRY and CDR2 SYGVKD. DNA of the CDR3: TGTGCCATCAGTGGGGGACAGGGGGCCCCCTACGAGCAGTACGTC. Its translation is CAISGGQGAPYEQYV.

The rearrangement joins TRBV3-1 to TRBJ2-2; 8 nucleotides align to TRBD2. This CDR3 is 16 amino acids long. J gave up 4 bases and V 1 base, and 5 bases lay outside the gene matches. Germline CDR1 and CDR2: LGHDT and YNNKEL (reference sequence). This CDR3 reads CASSQAGGLVTGELFF. The CDR3 DNA reads as TGTGCCAGCAGCCAAGCGGGGGGGCTAGTCACCGGGGAGCTGTTTTTT.

This clonotype was seen more than once but under ten times. The rearrangement uses TRBV20-1 and TRBJ1-6; TRBD1 matches at 8 bases. The CDR3 runs 16 residues. In germline, CDR1 is DFQATT, CDR2 SNEGSKA (reference sequence). The junction had 10 bases not matched to a gene; V was cut back by 6 bases and J by 3 bases. The CDR3 DNA is TGCAGTGCCTTATCCCCGACAGGGGACTATAATTCACCCCTCCACTTT. Protein sequence: CSALSPTGDYNSPLHF.